The clone carrying this T cell receptor (beta chain) was detected once. The antigen remains undetermined. These data come from a study of T cell responses to AZD1222 COVID-19 vaccine. General study points: Close to half of spike-specific TCRs reportedly recognize unmutated variant regions.

Profiled with immunoSEQ multiplex PCR; TCRdb holds only in-frame clones, not every one. The table lists around 120,000 clones, around 89% of them singletons, with 7.1% in the top ten. The length of the CDR3 is 15 residues. The germline V and J ends were trimmed by 0 bases and 2 bases, with 9 bases remaining between them. CDR1 SGHKS and CDR2 YYEKEE come from the germline V gene (reference sequence). This sequence was found in an adult who received the AZD1222 COVID-19 vaccine. The starting material was peripheral blood, obtained 28 days after the second AZD1222 dose. The chain combines TRBV5-5 with TRBJ1-5; no clear D. The CDR3 bases are TGTGCCAGCAGCTTGGGTCTTGAGGGCAATCAGCCCCAGCATTTT. Translated: CASSLGLEGNQPQHF.